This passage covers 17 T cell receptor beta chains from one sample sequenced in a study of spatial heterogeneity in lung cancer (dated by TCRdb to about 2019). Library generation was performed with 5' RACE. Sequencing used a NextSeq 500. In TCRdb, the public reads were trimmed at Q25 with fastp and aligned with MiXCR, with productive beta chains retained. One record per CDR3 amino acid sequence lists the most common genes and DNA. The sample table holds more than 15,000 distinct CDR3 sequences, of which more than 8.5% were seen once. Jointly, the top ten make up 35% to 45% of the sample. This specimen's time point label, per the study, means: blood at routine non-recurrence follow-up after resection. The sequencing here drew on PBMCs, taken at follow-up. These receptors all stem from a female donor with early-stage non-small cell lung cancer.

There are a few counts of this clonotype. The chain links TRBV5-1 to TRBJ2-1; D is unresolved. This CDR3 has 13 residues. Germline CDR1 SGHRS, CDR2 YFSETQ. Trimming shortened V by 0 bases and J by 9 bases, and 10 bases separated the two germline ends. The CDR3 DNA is TGCGCCAGCAGCTTGGGCCTTTACGCTGAGCAGTTCTTC. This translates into CASSLGLYAEQFF.

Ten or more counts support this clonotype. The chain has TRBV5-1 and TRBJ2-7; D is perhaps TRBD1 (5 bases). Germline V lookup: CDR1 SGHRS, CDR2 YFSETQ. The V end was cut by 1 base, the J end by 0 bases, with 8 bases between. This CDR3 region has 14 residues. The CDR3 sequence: CASSLTTDSYEQYF. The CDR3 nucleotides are TGCGCCAGCAGCTTGACGACAGACTCCTACGAGCAGTACTTC.

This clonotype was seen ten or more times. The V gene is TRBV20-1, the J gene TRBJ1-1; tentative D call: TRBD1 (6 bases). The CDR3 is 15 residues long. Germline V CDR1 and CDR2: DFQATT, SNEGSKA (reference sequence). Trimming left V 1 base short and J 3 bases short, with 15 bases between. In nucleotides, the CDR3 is TGCAGTGCTAGAGTAAAGGGAGGGGGGGACACTGAAGCTTTCTTT. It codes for CSARVKGGGDTEAFF.

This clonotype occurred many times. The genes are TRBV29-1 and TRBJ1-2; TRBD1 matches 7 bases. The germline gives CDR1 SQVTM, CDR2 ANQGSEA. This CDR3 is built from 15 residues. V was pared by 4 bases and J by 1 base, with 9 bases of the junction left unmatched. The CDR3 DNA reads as TGCAGCGTTGGAAACAGGGGCAATAATAACTATGGCTACACCTTC. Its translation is CSVGNRGNNNYGYTF.

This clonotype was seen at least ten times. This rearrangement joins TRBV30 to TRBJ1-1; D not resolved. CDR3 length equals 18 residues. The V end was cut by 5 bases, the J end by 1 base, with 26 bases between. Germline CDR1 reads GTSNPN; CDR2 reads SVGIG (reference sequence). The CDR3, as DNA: TGTGCCTGGTTACCGCAACCGAGCCCGGGCCCCGAGAACACTGAAGCTTTCTTT. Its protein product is CAWLPQPSPGPENTEAFF.

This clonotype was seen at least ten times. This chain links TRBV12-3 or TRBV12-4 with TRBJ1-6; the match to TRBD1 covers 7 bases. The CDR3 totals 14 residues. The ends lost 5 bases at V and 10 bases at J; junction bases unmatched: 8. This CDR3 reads CASSLQGTGSPLHF. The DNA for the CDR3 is TGTGCCAGCAGTCTACAGGGGACGGGATCACCCCTCCACTTT.

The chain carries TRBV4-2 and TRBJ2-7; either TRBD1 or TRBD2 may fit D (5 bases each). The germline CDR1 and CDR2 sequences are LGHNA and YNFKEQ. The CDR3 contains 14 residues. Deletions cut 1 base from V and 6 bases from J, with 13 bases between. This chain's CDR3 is CASSQGTWGSEQYF. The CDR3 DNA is TGTGCCAGCAGCCAAGGGACATGGGGGAGCGAGCAGTACTTC.

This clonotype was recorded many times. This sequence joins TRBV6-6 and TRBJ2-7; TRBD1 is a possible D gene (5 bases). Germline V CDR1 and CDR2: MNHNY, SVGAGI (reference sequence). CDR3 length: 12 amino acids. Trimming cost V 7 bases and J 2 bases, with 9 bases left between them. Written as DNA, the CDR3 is TGTGCCAGCACCCCCAGGGCCTACGAGCAGTACTTC. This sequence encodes CASTPRAYEQYF.

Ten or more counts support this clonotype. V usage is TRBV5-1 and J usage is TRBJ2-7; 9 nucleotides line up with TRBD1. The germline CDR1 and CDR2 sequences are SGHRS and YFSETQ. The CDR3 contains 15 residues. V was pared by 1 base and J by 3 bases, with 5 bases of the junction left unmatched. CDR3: CASSLSRTGDYEQYF. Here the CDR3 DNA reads TGCGCCAGCAGCTTGTCTAGGACAGGGGACTACGAGCAGTACTTC.

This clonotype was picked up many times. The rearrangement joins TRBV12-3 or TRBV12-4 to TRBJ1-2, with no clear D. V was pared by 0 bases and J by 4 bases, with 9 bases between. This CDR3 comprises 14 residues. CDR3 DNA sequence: TGTGCCAGCAGTTTAGCGGTAGAGGGCTATGGCTACACCTTC. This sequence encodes CASSLAVEGYGYTF.

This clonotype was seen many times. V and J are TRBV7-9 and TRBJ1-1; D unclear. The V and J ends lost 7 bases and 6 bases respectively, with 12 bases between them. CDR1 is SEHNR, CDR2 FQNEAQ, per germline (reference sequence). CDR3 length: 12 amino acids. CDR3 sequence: CASMGGEAEAFF. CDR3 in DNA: TGTGCCAGCATGGGCGGTGAGGCTGAAGCTTTCTTT.

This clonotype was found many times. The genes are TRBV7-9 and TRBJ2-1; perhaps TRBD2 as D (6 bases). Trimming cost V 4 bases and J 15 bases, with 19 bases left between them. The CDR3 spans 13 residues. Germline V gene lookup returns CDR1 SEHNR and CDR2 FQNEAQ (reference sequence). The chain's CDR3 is CASSYEGGVPGFF. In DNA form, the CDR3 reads TGTGCCAGCAGCTATGAGGGCGGGGTCCCCGGGTTCTTC.

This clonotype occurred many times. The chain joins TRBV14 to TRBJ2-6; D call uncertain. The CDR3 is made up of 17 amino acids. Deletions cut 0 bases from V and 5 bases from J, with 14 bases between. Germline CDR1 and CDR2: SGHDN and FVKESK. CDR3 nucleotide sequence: TGTGCCAGCAGCCAAGACCCACGGAAAAGAAGGGCCAACGTCCTGACTTTC. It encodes CASSQDPRKRRANVLTF.

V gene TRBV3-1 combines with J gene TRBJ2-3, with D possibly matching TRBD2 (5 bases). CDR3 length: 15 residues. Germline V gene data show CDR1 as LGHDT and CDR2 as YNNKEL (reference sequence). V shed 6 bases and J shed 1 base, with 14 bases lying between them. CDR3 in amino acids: CASRQRYRGTDTQYF. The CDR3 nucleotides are TGTGCCAGCAGACAGCGGTACCGAGGCACAGATACGCAGTATTTT.

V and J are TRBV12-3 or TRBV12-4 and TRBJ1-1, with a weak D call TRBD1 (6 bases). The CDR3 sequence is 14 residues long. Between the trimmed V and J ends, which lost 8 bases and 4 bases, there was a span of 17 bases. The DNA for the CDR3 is TGTGCCAGCGGAGATCAGGGGCGCATCACTGAAGCTTTCTTT. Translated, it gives CASGDQGRITEAFF.

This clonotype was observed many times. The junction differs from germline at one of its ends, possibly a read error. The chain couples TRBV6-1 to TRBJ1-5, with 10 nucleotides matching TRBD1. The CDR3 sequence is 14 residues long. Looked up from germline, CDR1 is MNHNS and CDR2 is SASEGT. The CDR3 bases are TGTGCCAGCAGATCGGGACAGGGGAGTCAGCCCCAACATTTT. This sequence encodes CASRSGQGSQPQHF.

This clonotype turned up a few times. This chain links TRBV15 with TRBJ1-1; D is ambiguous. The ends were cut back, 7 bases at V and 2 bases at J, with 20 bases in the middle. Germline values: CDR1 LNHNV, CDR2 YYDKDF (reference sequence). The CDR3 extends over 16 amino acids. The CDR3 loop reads CATIPGGAVSNTEAFF. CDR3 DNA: TGTGCCACCATCCCGGGAGGAGCGGTCAGTAACACTGAAGCTTTCTTT.